This is a list of T cell receptor beta chains from one sample in a study of T cell responses to AZD1222 COVID-19 vaccine. Libraries were prepared by immunoSEQ multiplex PCR; TCRdb keeps only in-frame clonotypes and omits some of them. This repertoire shows about 89,000 clones, about 86% found once; its top ten account for more than 5%. The sample was peripheral blood, taken 28 days after the second AZD1222 dose. The source is an adult who received the AZD1222 COVID-19 vaccine. CDR3s include the opening cysteine and the closing phenylalanine or tryptophan. D genes are given only for firm matches. The size entry is marked missing in some rows and otherwise reads once, few, many or a size class.

TRBJ1-1 | . | . | TRBV18 | TGTGCCAGCTCACCACCGGGGACTTATGAAGCTTTCTTT | CASSPPGTYEAFF
TRBJ1-5 | . | . | TRBV19 | TGTGCCAGTACCCCCACGACGGACGGCTTCAATCAGCCCCAGCATTTT | CASTPTTDGFNQPQHF
TRBJ1-3 | . | TRBD1 | TRBV7-9 | TGTGCCAGCAGCTTGGCGACAGGGGATGCAAACACCATATATTTT | CASSLATGDANTIYF
TRBJ1-5 | . | TRBD1 | TRBV30 | TGTGCCTGGAAACAGGGGAACCAGCCCCAGCATTTT | CAWKQGNQPQHF
TRBJ1-1 | few | . | TRBV6-2/TRBV6-3 | TGTGCCAGCAGTTACTTAGGGGGGACTGAAGCTTTCTTT | CASSYLGGTEAFF
TRBJ2-2 | . | . | TRBV30 | TGTGCCTGGAGTCCCGGGGTTCGGCGCGGGGAGCTGTTTTTT | CAWSPGVRRGELFF
TRBJ2-2 | . | TRBD1 | TRBV27 | TGTGCCAGCAGTTTAACCCCCCAGACAGGGGGGCGAACCGGGGAGCTGTTTTTT | CASSLTPQTGGRTGELFF
TRBJ1-5 | . | . | TRBV28 | TGTGCCAGCAGTTTACCCGGACTTCAAAGCAATCAGCCCCAGCATTTT | CASSLPGLQSNQPQHF
TRBJ2-5 | . | TRBD1 | TRBV7-8 | TGTGCCAGCAGCCGAGACAGGGGGCGGACGGAGACCCAGTACTTC | CASSRDRGRTETQYF
TRBJ2-1 | . | . | TRBV9 | TGTGCCAGCAGCGTAGACGGAAACTCCTACAATGAGCAGTTCTTC | CASSVDGNSYNEQFF
TRBJ2-4 | . | TRBD1 | TRBV28 | TGTGCCAGCAGTTTAACAGGGGGAGGCAAAAACATTCAGTACTTC | CASSLTGGGKNIQYF
TRBJ2-7 | once | TRBD2 | TRBV2 | TGTGCCAGCTTATGGCGGGAGGCCTACCCCTACGAGCAGTACTTC | CASLWREAYPYEQYF
TRBJ1-3 | . | . | TRBV5-1 | TGCGCCAGCAGCTGGGGAGGGAGCTCTGGAAACACCATATATTTT | CASSWGGSSGNTIYF
TRBJ1-3 | . | . | TRBV5-1 | TGCGCCAGCAGCTTGGTGGCGGACTCTGGAAACACCATATATTTT | CASSLVADSGNTIYF
TRBJ2-2 | . | . | TRBV27 | TGTGCCAGCAGCCTCGTTCTTTTGGGGACCGGGGAGCTGTTTTTT | CASSLVLLGTGELFF
TRBJ1-2 | . | TRBD1 | TRBV29-1 | TGCAGCGTTTCGCTGGACAGGGCTAACTATGGCTACACCTTC | CSVSLDRANYGYTF
TRBJ2-3 | . | . | TRBV27 | TGTGCCAGCAGCCCCCAGGGCACTAGCACAGATACGCAGTATTTT | CASSPQGTSTDTQYF
TRBJ2-2 | . | . | TRBV11-3 | TGTGCCAGCAGCTCCCAGGCCGGGGAGCTGTTTTTT | CASSSQAGELFF
TRBJ2-7 | . | TRBD1 | TRBV5-1 | TGCGCCAGCAGCCAGGGGGCCTACGAGCAGTACTTC | CASSQGAYEQYF
TRBJ1-5 | . | . | TRBV6-5 | TGTGCCAGCAGTTACGTGGATCAGCCCCAGCATTTT | CASSYVDQPQHF
TRBJ2-6 | . | TRBD1 | TRBV5-4 | TGTGCCAGCAGCTTGGACAGGGGGACGGGTGGGGCCAACGTCCTGACTTTC | CASSLDRGTGGANVLTF
TRBJ2-7 | . | TRBD1 | TRBV10-3 | TGTGCCGCCGGGGTGGACAGGGGTTCGTACGAGCAGTACTTC | CAAGVDRGSYEQYF
TRBJ1-3 | . | . | TRBV9 | TGTGCCAGCAGCCCCGGGGGGGTCTCTGGAAACACCATATATTTT | CASSPGGVSGNTIYF
TRBJ1-2 | few | . | TRBV10-1 | TGCGCCAGGGGGGGGCCCAACTATGGCTACACCTTC | CARGGPNYGYTF
TRBJ1-5 | once | . | TRBV23-1 | TGCGCCAGCAGTCCCCACGGGTGGAGCAATCAGCCCCAGCATTTT | CASSPHGWSNQPQHF
TRBJ2-2 | . | TRBD2 | TRBV5-1 | TGCGCCAGCAGCTCCCCGGGACTAACCCCGGGGACCGGGGAGCTGTTTTTT | CASSSPGLTPGTGELFF
TRBJ2-2 | . | . | TRBV6-6 | TGTGCCAGCAGTTATAGGGCCGGGGAGCTGTTTTTT | CASSYRAGELFF
TRBJ2-7 | . | . | TRBV7-9 | TGTGCCAGCAGCTTAGTGTCGGGGGACGAGCAGTACTTC | CASSLVSGDEQYF
TRBJ2-3 | . | TRBD2 | TRBV2 | TGTGCCAGCAGAATCCCCGGGACTAGTGGGGACACAGATACGCAGTATTTT | CASRIPGTSGDTDTQYF
TRBJ1-1 | . | TRBD1 | TRBV2 | TGTGCCAGCAGTGAGGGACAGGGGAACACTGAAGCTTTCTTT | CASSEGQGNTEAFF
TRBJ2-1 | . | TRBD1 | TRBV9 | TGTGCCAGCAGCGGGACAGGGACGGTTTACAATGAGCAGTTCTTC | CASSGTGTVYNEQFF
TRBJ1-3 | . | . | TRBV28 | TGTGCCAGCAGTCACCCGACAGGATTAACCATATATTTT | CASSHPTGLTIYF
TRBJ1-4 | . | . | TRBV19 | TGTGCCAGTAGTATAAGAACGGGAACTAATGAAAAACTGTTTTTT | CASSIRTGTNEKLFF
TRBJ1-4 | . | TRBD1 | TRBV19 | TGTGCCAGTAACGGACAGGGCGGGGGAAAACTGTTTTTT | CASNGQGGGKLFF
TRBJ2-7 | . | . | TRBV6-5 | TGTGCCAGCAGTTACGTGGGACTTCCCAGCGGGTCACAGTACTTC | CASSYVGLPSGSQYF
TRBJ2-2 | once | . | TRBV25-1 | TGTGCCAGCAGTGAGAGGACGGGGAGAAGGACCGGGGAGCTGTTTTTT | CASSERTGRRTGELFF
TRBJ2-7 | . | . | TRBV6-5 | TGTGCCAGCAGAAAAGACATCTCCTACGAGCAGTACTTC | CASRKDISYEQYF